This T cell receptor (beta chain) was retrieved from a study of T cell repertoires in cytomegalovirus infection. Across the study: Recently described HLA-C-restricted plus well-studied HLA-B-restricted CMV epitopes were used. Carrying CMV and the relevant HLA type showed in public TCR beta signatures.

On this clonotype itself: Its specificity is not known.

Study-level findings and limits: Accumulated public TCR beta family frequency recognized individuals carrying CMV together with the relevant HLA. The response measured ex vivo was dominated by TCR beta clonotypes (HLA-C-restricted and CMV-specific).

The germline gives CDR1 SGHRS, CDR2 YFSETQ. CDR3 length: 14 amino acids. The germline V and J ends were trimmed by 5 bases and 5 bases, with 16 bases remaining between them. MiXCR was run by TCRdb on the reads, yielding one entry per CDR3 protein. The table shows 450,000 to 600,000 distinct CDR3 sequences, with around 30% occurring only once. The sample in question was cultured PBMCs, obtained from culture after CMV antigen stimulation. The chain links TRBV5-1 to TRBJ1-1, with D perhaps matching TRBD1 (5 bases). This TCR came from a human donor in good health (CMV status not recorded). Some clones in this sample may be carry-over from other donors' samples. This chain's CDR3 is CASRLGPKDTEAFF. CDR3 DNA sequence: TGCGCCAGCAGACTGGGGCCCAAAGATACTGAAGCTTTCTTT.